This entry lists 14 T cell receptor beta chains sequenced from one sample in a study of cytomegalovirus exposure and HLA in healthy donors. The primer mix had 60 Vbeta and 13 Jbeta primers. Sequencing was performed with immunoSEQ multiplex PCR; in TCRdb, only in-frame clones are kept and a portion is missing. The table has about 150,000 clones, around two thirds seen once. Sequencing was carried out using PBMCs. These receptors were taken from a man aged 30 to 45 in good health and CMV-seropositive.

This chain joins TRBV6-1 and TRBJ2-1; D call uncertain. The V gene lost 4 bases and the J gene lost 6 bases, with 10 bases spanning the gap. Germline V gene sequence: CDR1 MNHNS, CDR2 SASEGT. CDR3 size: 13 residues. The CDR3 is CASSVNQINEQFF. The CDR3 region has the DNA TGTGCCAGCAGTGTGAACCAGATCAATGAGCAGTTCTTC.

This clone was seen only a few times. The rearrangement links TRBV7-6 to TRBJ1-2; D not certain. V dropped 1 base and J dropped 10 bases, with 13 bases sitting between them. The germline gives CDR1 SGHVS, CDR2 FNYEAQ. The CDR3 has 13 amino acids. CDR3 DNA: TGTGCCAGCAGCTTAGGTTTGGAGGCAACCTACACCTTC. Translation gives CASSLGLEATYTF.

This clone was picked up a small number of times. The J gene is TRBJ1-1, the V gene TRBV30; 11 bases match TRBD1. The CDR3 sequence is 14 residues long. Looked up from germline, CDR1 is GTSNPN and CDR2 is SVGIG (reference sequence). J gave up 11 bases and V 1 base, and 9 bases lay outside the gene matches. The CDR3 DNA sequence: TGTGCCTGGAGTGGTCCGGGACAGGGGGTCGGCGCTTTCTTT. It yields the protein CAWSGPGQGVGAFF.

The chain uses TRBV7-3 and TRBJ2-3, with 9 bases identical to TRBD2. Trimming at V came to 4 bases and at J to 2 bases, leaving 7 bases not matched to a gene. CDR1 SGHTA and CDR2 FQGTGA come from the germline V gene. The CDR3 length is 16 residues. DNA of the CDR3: TGTGCCAGCAGCTCCGGAGCTAGCGGGGTCACAGATACGCAGTATTTT. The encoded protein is CASSSGASGVTDTQYF.

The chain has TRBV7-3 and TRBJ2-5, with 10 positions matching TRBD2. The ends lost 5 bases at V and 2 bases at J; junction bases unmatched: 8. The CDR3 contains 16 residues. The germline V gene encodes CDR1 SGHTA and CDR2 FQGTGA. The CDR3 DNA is TGTGCCAGCAGCCCAGCGGGGGGGTATTCACAAGAGACCCAGTACTTC. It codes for CASSPAGGYSQETQYF.

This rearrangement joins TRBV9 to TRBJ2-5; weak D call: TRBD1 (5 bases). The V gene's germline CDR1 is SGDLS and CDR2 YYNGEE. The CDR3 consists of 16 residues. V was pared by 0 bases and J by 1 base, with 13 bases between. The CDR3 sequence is CASSVEQGNLQETQYF. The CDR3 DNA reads TGTGCCAGCAGCGTAGAGCAGGGCAACCTCCAAGAGACCCAGTACTTC.

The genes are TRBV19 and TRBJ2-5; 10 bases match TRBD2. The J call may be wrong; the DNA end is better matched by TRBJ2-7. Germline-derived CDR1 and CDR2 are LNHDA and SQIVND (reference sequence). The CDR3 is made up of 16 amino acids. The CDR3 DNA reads TGTGCCAGTAGTGGCGGGACTAGCGCCTACTCCTACGAGCAGTACTTC. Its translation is CASSGGTSAYSYEQYF.

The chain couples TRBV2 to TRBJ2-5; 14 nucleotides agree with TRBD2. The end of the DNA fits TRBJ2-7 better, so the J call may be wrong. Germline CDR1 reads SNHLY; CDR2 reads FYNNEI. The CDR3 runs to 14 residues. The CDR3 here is CASSGLAGGPEQYF. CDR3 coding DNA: TGTGCCAGCAGTGGACTAGCGGGAGGGCCCGAGCAGTACTTC.

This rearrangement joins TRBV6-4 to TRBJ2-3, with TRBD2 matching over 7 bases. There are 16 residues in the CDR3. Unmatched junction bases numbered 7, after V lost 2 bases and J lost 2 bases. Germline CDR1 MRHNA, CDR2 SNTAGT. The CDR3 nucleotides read TGTGCCAGCAGTGACAAATCTAGCGGCCACACAGATACGCAGTATTTT. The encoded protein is CASSDKSSGHTDTQYF.

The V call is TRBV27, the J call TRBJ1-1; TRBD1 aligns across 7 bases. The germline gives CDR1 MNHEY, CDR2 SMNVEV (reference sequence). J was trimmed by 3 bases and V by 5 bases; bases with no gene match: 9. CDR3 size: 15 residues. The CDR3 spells CASSADRVWDTEAFF. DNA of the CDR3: TGTGCCAGCAGTGCCGACAGGGTATGGGACACTGAAGCTTTCTTT.

The CDR3 region has the DNA TGTGCCAGCAGTCCAGGCTATCCCTACGAGCAGTACTTC. Translation gives CASSPGYPYEQYF. The chain carries TRBV27 and TRBJ2-7; the D is unclear. This CDR3 is built from 13 residues. The V end lost 5 bases, the J end lost 2 bases, and 10 bases lay between the germline ends. The germline V gene encodes CDR1 MNHEY and CDR2 SMNVEV (reference sequence).

CDR3 sequence reads: CASSVRGETTGQYF. The CDR3 DNA reads TGTGCCAGCAGTGTGCGGGGGGAAACGACGGGACAGTACTTC. The genes are TRBV28 and TRBJ2-7, with 8 bases that match TRBD2. Germline V gene lookup returns CDR1 MDHEN and CDR2 SYDVKM. V lost 5 bases and J lost 10; bases outside the gene matches: 13. The CDR3 consists of 14 residues.

The chain's CDR3 is CASNFGGFGNTIYF. CDR3 DNA: TGTGCCAGCAATTTTGGGGGGTTTGGAAACACCATATATTTT. The genes are TRBV6-1 and TRBJ1-3; possibly TRBD1 for D (5 bases). Deletions cut 7 bases from V and 3 bases from J, with 13 bases between. CDR1 and CDR2 (germline): MNHNS, SASEGT. This CDR3 has 14 residues.

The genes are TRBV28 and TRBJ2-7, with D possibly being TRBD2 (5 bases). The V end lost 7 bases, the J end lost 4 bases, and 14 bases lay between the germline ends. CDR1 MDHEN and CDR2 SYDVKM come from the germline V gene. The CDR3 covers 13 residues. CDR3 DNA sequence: TGTGCCAGCACTCTCGGGAACCGTTACGAGCAGTACTTC. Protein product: CASTLGNRYEQYF.